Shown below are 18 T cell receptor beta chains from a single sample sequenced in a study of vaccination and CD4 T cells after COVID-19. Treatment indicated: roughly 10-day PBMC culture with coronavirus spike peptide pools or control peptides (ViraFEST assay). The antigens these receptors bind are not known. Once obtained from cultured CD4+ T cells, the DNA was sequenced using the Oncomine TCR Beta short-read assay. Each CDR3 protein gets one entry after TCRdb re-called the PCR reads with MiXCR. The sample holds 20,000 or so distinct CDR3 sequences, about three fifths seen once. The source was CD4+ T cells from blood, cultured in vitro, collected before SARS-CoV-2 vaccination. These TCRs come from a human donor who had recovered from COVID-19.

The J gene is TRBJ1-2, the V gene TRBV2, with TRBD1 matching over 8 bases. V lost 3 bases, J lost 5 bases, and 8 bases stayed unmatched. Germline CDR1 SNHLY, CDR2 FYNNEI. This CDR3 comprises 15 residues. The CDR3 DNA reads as TGTGCCAGCAGTGATCTGGCAGGGGGCCGATATGGCTACACCTTC. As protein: CASSDLAGGRYGYTF.

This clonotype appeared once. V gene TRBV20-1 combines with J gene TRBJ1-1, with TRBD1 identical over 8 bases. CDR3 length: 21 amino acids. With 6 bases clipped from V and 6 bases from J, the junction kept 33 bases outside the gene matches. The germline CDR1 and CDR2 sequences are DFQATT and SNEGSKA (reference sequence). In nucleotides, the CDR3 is TGCAGTGCCACAATACGTCGACAGGGGACGCTATTTTCCTCGGGCGGTCCTGAAGCTTTCTTT. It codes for CSATIRRQGTLFSSGGPEAFF.

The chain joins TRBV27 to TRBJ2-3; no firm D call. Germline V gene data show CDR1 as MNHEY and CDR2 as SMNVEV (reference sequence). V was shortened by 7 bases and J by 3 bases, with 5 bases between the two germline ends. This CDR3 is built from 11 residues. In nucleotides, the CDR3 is TGTGCCAGCAAGAGAACAGATACGCAGTATTTT. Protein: CASKRTDTQYF.

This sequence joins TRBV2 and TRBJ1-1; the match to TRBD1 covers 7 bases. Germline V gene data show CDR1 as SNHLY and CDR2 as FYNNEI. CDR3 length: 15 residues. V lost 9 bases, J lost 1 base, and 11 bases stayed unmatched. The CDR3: CASRRQGAGNTEAFF. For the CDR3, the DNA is TGTGCCAGTAGAAGACAGGGTGCGGGGAACACTGAAGCTTTCTTT.

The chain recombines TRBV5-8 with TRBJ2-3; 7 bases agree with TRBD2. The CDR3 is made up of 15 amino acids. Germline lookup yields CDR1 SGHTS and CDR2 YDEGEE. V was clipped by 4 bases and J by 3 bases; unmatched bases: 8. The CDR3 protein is CASSGLGAGTDTQYF. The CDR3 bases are TGTGCCAGCAGCGGACTAGGAGCAGGGACAGATACGCAGTATTTT.

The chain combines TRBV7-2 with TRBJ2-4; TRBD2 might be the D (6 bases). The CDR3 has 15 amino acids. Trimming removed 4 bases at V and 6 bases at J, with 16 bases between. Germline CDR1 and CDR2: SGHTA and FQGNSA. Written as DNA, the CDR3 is TGTGCCAGCAGCTCCTACTACGGGGGTGGAAACATTCAGTACTTC. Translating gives CASSSYYGGGNIQYF. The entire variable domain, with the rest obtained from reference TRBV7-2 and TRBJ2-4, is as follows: GAGVSQSPSNKVTEKGKDVELRCDPISGHTALYWYRQSLGQGLEFLIYFQGNSAPDKSGLPSDRFSAERTGGSVSTLTIQRTQQEDSAVYLCASSSYYGGGNIQYFGAGTRLSVL.

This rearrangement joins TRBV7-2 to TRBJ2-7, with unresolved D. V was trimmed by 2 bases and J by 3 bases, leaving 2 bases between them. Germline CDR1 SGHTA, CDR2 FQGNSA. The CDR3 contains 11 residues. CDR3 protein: CASSLYYEQYF. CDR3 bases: TGTGCCAGCAGCTTATACTACGAGCAGTACTTC.

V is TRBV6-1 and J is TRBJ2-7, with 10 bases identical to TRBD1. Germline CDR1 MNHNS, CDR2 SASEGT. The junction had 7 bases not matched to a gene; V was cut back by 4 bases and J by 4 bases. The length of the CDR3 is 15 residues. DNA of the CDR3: TGTGCCAGCAGTGTTTTGACAGGGGGCCTTTACGAGCAGTACTTC. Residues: CASSVLTGGLYEQYF.

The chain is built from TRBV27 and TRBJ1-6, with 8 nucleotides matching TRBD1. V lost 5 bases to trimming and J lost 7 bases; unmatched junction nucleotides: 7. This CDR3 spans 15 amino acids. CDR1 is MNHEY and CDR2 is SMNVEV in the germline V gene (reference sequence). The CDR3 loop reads CASSPGQGGNSPLHF. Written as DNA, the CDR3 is TGTGCCAGCAGTCCCGGACAGGGCGGGAATTCACCCCTCCACTTT.

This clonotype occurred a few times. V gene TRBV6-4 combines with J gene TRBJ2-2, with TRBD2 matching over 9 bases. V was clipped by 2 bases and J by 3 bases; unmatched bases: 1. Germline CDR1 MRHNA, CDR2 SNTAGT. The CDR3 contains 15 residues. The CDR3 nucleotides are TGTGCCAGCAGTGACGGCGGGAGGGACACCGGGGAGCTGTTTTTT. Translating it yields CASSDGGRDTGELFF.

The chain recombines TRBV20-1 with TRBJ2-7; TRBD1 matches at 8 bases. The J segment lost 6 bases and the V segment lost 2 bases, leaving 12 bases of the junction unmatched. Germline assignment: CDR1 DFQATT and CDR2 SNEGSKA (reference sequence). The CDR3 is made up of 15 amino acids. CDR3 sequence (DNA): TGCAGTGCTAGACACCCCGGGACAGGATCCCTCGAGCAGTACTTC. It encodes CSARHPGTGSLEQYF.

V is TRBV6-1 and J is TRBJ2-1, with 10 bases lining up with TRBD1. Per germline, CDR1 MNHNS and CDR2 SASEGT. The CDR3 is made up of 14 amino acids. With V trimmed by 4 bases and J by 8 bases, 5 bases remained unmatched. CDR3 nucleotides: TGTGCCAGCAGTGGACAGGGGGCTAGCGATGAGCAGTTCTTC. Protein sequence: CASSGQGASDEQFF.

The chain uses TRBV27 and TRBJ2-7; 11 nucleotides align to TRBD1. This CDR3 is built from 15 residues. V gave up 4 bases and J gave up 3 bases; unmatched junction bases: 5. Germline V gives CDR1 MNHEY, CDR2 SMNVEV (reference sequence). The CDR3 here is CASSSPGTGGYEQYF. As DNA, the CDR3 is TGTGCCAGCAGTTCCCCAGGGACAGGGGGCTACGAGCAGTACTTC.

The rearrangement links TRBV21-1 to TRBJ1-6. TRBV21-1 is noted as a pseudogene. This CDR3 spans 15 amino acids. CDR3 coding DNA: TGTGCCAGCAGCAAAAACGAGGACGGAATCTCACCCCTCCACTTT. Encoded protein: CASSKNEDGISPLHF.

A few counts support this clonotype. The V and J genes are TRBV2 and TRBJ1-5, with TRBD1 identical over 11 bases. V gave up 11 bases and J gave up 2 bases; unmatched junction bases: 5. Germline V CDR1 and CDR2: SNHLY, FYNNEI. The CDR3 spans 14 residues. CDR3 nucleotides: TGTGCCTCCCGGGACAGGGGGGGCAATCAGCCCCAGCATTTT. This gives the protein CASRDRGGNQPQHF.

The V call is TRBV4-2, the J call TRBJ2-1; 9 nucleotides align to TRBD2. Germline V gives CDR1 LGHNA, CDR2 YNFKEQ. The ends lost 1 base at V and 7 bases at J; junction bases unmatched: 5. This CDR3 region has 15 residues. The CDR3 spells CASSQGGLAVNEQFF. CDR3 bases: TGTGCCAGCAGCCAAGGGGGACTAGCCGTAAATGAGCAGTTCTTC.

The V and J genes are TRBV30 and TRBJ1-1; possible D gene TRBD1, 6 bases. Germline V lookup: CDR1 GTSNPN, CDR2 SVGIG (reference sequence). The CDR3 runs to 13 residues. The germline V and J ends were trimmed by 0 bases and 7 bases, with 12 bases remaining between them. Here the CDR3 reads CAWSVLRGHEAFF. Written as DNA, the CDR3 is TGTGCCTGGAGTGTACTGAGGGGACATGAAGCTTTCTTT.

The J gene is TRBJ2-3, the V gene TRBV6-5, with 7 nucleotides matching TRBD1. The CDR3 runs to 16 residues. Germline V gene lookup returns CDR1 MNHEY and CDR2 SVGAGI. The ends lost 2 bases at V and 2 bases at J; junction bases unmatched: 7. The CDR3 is CASSYDPGQITDTQYF. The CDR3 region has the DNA TGTGCCAGCAGTTACGATCCGGGACAGATCACAGATACGCAGTATTTT.